These T cell receptor beta chains were read from a single sample in a study of OX40 agonist ivuxolimab in advanced cancers. Assay: immunoSEQ multiplex PCR; the TCRdb copy retains only in-frame clones and omits some. The data show approximately 76,000 clones, 85% to 90% seen once. The sample was CD4+ or CD8+ T cells sorted from blood, taken in a trial of the OX40 agonist ivuxolimab. Receptors originate from an adult with an advanced solid tumor such as melanoma, head and neck, liver or kidney cancer. The CDR3 runs from the conserved cysteine through the conserved F or W. D genes are given only for firm matches. Part of the rows lack a size; the others show once, few, many or a class for expanded clones.

V	D	size	J	CDR3	DNA
TRBV18	TRBD1	.	TRBJ1-5	CASSPTLGTGINQPQHF	TGTGCCAGCTCACCGACATTAGGGACAGGGATCAATCAGCCCCAGCATTTT
TRBV5-6	.	once	TRBJ1-1	CASSSPPGYTEAFF	TGTGCCAGCAGCTCCCCGCCAGGGTACACTGAAGCTTTCTTT
TRBV4-3	TRBD2	.	TRBJ2-3	CASSQGLGTSGRGDTQYF	TGCGCCAGCAGCCAAGGGCTAGGGACTAGCGGGAGAGGAGATACGCAGTATTTT
TRBV28	TRBD1	once	TRBJ1-4	CASSINRGVGVKLFF	TGTGCCAGCAGTATCAACAGGGGAGTGGGGGTAAAACTGTTTTTT
TRBV5-6	.	.	TRBJ2-2	CASSFLTVTATGELFF	TGTGCCAGCAGCTTTTTGACAGTGACAGCCACCGGGGAGCTGTTTTTT
TRBV11-2	.	.	TRBJ2-2	CASSPGGWGTGELFF	TGTGCCAGCAGCCCAGGGGGGTGGGGAACCGGGGAGCTGTTTTTT
TRBV30	.	.	TRBJ2-7	CAWSRTDAYEQYF	TGTGCCTGGAGTCGGACAGACGCCTACGAGCAGTACTTC
TRBV7-6	TRBD2	.	TRBJ2-3	CASSSREFADTQYF	TGTGCCAGCAGCTCGCGGGAGTTCGCAGATACGCAGTATTTT
TRBV19	.	.	TRBJ1-1	CASSMFPGRRNTEAFF	TGTGCCAGTAGTATGTTTCCAGGGAGGAGGAACACTGAAGCTTTCTTT
TRBV7-6	.	.	TRBJ2-2	CASSLRGTNTGELFF	TGTGCCAGCAGCTTGCGGGGAACGAACACCGGGGAGCTGTTTTTT
TRBV5-1	.	.	TRBJ1-4	CASSTDSTNEKLFF	TGCGCCAGCAGCACGGACAGCACTAATGAAAAACTGTTTTTT
TRBV4-1	.	.	TRBJ2-7	CASSTRDSAYEQYF	TGCGCCAGCAGCACTCGGGACTCTGCCTACGAGCAGTACTTC
TRBV7-8	TRBD1	.	TRBJ2-7	CASSLYRGSQVYEQYF	TGTGCCAGCAGCCTTTACAGGGGGAGTCAGGTCTACGAGCAGTACTTC
TRBV29-1	.	.	TRBJ2-5	CSVERFARLDKQETQYF	TGCAGCGTTGAAAGGTTTGCGAGACTTGACAAGCAAGAGACCCAGTACTTC